Shown below are 3 T cell receptor beta chains from a single sample sequenced in a study of cytomegalovirus exposure and HLA in healthy donors. In the PCR, 60 Vbeta and 13 Jbeta primers were used. Sequencing used immunoSEQ multiplex PCR; TCRdb keeps in-frame clones, though not all of them. The sample contains roughly 180,000 clones, over 70% of which appear only once. The sequenced sample was PBMCs. Receptor source: a woman aged 18-29 years in good health and CMV-seropositive.

This clone came up once. This sequence joins TRBV15 and TRBJ1-2; TRBD1 aligns across 10 bases. V lost 5 bases, J lost 7 bases, and 10 bases stayed unmatched. CDR3 length: 15 amino acids. The germline CDR1 and CDR2 sequences are LNHNV and YYDKDF (reference sequence). CDR3 coding DNA: TGTGCCACCAGCGCGCAGGGACAGGGGATGGGTGGCTACACCTTC. Its translation is CATSAQGQGMGGYTF.

The rearrangement joins TRBV6-5 to TRBJ1-2; D possibly corresponds to TRBD1 (6 bases). CDR3 length: 11 residues. CDR1 MNHEY and CDR2 SVGAGI come from the germline V gene. Trimming stripped 6 bases from V and 5 bases from J, with 7 bases between. The chain's CDR3 is CASRDSYGYTF. The CDR3 region has the DNA TGTGCCAGCAGGGACAGTTATGGCTACACCTTC.

The V gene is TRBV28, the J gene TRBJ1-3; the match to TRBD1 covers 7 bases. Trimming at V came to 8 bases and at J to 2 bases, leaving 3 bases not matched to a gene. The V gene's germline CDR1 is MDHEN and CDR2 SYDVKM. The CDR3 covers 13 residues. The CDR3 DNA reads as TGTGCCAGCGAAGACAGGGCTGGAAACACCATATATTTT. Protein sequence: CASEDRAGNTIYF.